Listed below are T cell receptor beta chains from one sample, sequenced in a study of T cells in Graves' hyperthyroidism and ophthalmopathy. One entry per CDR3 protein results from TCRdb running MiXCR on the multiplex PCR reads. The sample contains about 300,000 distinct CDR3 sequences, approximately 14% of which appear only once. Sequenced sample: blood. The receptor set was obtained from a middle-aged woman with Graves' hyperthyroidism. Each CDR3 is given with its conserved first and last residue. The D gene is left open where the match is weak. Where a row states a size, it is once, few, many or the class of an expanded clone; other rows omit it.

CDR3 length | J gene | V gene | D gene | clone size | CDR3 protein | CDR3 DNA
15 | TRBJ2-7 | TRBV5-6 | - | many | CASSLEPGSSYEQYF | TGTGCCAGCAGCTTGGAGCCAGGGTCCTCCTACGAGCAGTACTTC
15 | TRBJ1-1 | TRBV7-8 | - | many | CASSLNPGSVTESFF | TGTGCCAGCAGCTTAAATCCAGGGTCTGTCACTGAATCTTTCTTT
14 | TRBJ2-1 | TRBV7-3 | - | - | CASSLGTGYNEQFF | TGTGCCAGCAGCCTCGGGACTGGATACAATGAGCAGTTCTTC
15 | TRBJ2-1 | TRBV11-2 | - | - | CASTGLRNSYNEQFF | TGTGCCAGCACCGGACTGCGAAACTCCTACAATGAGCAGTTCTTC
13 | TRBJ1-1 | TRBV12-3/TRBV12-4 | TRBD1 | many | CASIIGGGTEAFF | TGTGCCAGCATCATAGGGGGCGGCACTGAAGCTTTCTTT
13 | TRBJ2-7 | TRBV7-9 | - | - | CASSPLMVVEQYF | TGTGCCAGCAGCCCCCTCATGGTTGTCGAGCAGTACTTC
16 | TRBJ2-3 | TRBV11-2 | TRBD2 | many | CASSLLLAGSYDTQYF | TGTGCCAGCAGCTTGTTACTAGCGGGGTCCTATGATACGCAGTATTTT
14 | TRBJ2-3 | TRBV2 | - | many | CASSEGILQDTQYF | TGTGCCAGCAGTGAAGGTATACTTCAAGATACGCAGTATTTT
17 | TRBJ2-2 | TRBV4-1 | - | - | CASSQGSGIAFTGELFF | TGCGCCAGCAGCCAAGGAAGCGGAATAGCCTTTACCGGGGAGCTGTTTTTT
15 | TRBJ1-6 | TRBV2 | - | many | CASSADSPYNSPLHF | TGTGCCAGCAGTGCAGACTCTCCCTATAATTCACCCCTCCACTTT
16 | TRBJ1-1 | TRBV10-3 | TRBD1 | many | CAISESLGTGNTEAFF | TGTGCCATCAGTGAGTCCCTGGGGACAGGGAACACTGAAGCTTTCTTT
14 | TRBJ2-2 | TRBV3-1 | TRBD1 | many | CASSQPDRAGELFF | TGTGCCAGCAGCCAACCCGACAGGGCCGGGGAGCTGTTTTTT
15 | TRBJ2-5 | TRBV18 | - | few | CASSQDTGSQETQYF | TGTGCCAGCTCACAAGATACAGGGTCTCAAGAGACCCAGTACTTC
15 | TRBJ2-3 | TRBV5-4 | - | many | CASSEYRAYTDTQYF | TGTGCCAGCAGCGAATACAGGGCATACACAGATACGCAGTATTTT
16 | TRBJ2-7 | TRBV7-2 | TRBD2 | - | CASSLSGRASSYEQYF | TGTGCCAGCAGCTTAAGCGGGAGGGCCAGCTCCTACGAGCAGTACTTC
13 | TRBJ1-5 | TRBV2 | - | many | CASSATVLGPQHF | TGTGCCAGCAGCGCGACGGTTTTAGGGCCCCAGCATTTT
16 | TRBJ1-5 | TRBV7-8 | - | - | CASSLMAGTQNQPQHF | TGTGCCAGCAGCTTAATGGCGGGGACACAGAATCAGCCCCAGCATTTT
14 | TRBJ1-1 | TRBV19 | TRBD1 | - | CASSWGQSNTEAFF | TGTGCCAGTAGTTGGGGACAGTCGAACACTGAAGCTTTCTTT
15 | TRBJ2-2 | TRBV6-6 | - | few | CASSYSGPTTGELFF | TGTGCCAGCAGTTACTCTGGGCCGACCACCGGGGAGCTGTTTTTT
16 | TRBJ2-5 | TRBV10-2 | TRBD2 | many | CASSDRVAGGSETQYF | TGCGCCAGCAGTGATCGGGTAGCGGGAGGGTCGGAGACCCAGTACTTC
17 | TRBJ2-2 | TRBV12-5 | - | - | CASGHPRGRENTGELFF | TGTGCTAGTGGCCACCCCCGGGGTAGGGAGAACACCGGGGAGCTGTTTTTT
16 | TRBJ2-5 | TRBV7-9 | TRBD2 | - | CASSLRSGRALETQYF | TGTGCCAGCAGCTTAAGAAGCGGGAGGGCCCTAGAGACCCAGTACTTC